These 14 T cell receptor beta chains were sequenced from one sample in a study of T-cell reconstitution after alpha-beta-depleted transplantation in children. Preparation of the TCRbeta library used unique molecular identifiers. TCRdb recomputed calls from the PCR reads with MiXCR, one row per CDR3 protein. The sample includes 750,000 to 950,000 distinct CDR3 sequences, 16% seen only once; the top ten take approximately 5%. The sample in question was PBMCs, mostly from graft donor cells, obtained 360 days after TCRalphabeta/CD19-depleted stem cell transplant. Receptor source: a male patient between 5 and 17 years old who had a stem cell transplant for acute lymphoblastic leukemia, so the T cells may come from the graft donor.

This clonotype has more than one count but fewer than ten. The chain is built from TRBV5-1 and TRBJ1-4, with D perhaps matching TRBD1 (6 bases). The CDR3 sequence is 14 residues long. Germline V gives CDR1 SGHRS, CDR2 YFSETQ. The germline V and J ends were trimmed by 7 bases and 8 bases, with 18 bases remaining between them. The CDR3 sequence is CASGQQDRGEKLFF. The CDR3 DNA sequence: TGCGCCAGCGGACAACAGGACAGAGGGGAAAAACTGTTTTTT. Complete variable domain (other parts from reference TRBV5-1 and TRBJ1-4): KAGVTQTPRYLIKTRGQQVTLSCSPISGHRSVSWYQQTPGQGLQFLFEYFSETQRNKGNFPGRFSGRQFSNSRSEMNVSTLELGDSALYLCASGQQDRGEKLFFGSGTQLSVL.

The chain employs TRBV25-1 and TRBJ1-2; possibly TRBD1 for D (5 bases). There are 12 residues in the CDR3. Germline CDR1 and CDR2: MGHDK and SYGVNS. The germline V and J ends were trimmed by 7 bases and 8 bases, with 14 bases remaining between them. DNA of the CDR3: TGTGCCAGCACCGAGGGACCGGGAGGCTACACCTTC. It translates to CASTEGPGGYTF.

This chain connects TRBV12-3 or TRBV12-4 to TRBJ2-7; TRBD1 matches 10 bases. The CDR3 is 14 residues long. V shed 6 bases and J 3 bases; nucleotides not matched to a gene: 5. The CDR3 nucleotides are TGTGCCAGCAGGGTGACAGGGGGCGGCTACGAGCAGTACTTC. Residues: CASRVTGGGYEQYF.

The J gene is TRBJ2-1, the V gene TRBV2, with 15 bases aligning to TRBD2. CDR3 size: 16 residues. Trimming removed 4 bases from V and 6 bases from J; junction bases left unmatched: 4. The germline gives CDR1 SNHLY, CDR2 FYNNEI. The CDR3 is CASSAMGLAGGNEQFF. The CDR3 region has the DNA TGTGCCAGCAGTGCTATGGGACTAGCGGGAGGCAATGAGCAGTTCTTC.

This clonotype showed up just a few times. The chain joins TRBV5-6 to TRBJ2-3, with 9 bases that match TRBD2. Germline trimming cut 4 bases from V and 4 bases from J; bases unmatched to any gene: 13. The germline V gene encodes CDR1 SGHDT and CDR2 YYEEEE. The length of the CDR3 is 17 residues. The CDR3 is CASSQWGSGSPSDTQYF. CDR3 sequence (DNA): TGTGCCAGCAGCCAATGGGGTAGCGGGAGTCCGTCAGATACGCAGTATTTT.

The chain couples TRBV5-4 to TRBJ2-3, with a possible D match to TRBD2 (5 bases). V lost 2 bases, J lost 1 base, and 17 bases lay in between. The CDR3 loop spans 17 amino acids. Germline CDR1 and CDR2: SGHNT and YYREEE (reference sequence). The CDR3 is CASSFKASRLRTDTQYF. The CDR3, as DNA: TGTGCCAGCAGCTTCAAGGCTAGCAGACTCCGCACAGATACGCAGTATTTT.

This clonotype was counted a few times. The chain is built from TRBV5-1 and TRBJ2-2; unclear D gene. The germline gives CDR1 SGHRS, CDR2 YFSETQ. Trimming cost V 6 bases and J 2 bases, with 17 bases left between them. There are 16 residues in the CDR3. CDR3 sequence reads: CASNPRPSPNTGELFF. The CDR3 DNA is TGCGCCAGCAACCCCCGGCCGAGTCCCAACACCGGGGAGCTGTTTTTT.

This clonotype was recorded a few times. The chain carries TRBV20-1 and TRBJ1-5, with D perhaps matching TRBD1 (6 bases). V gave up 3 bases and J gave up 1 base, with 19 bases separating them. CDR3 length: 17 residues. The germline gives CDR1 DFQATT, CDR2 SNEGSKA (reference sequence). This CDR3 reads CSASRGAGRGSNQPQHF. The CDR3 DNA follows: TGCAGTGCTAGCCGGGGGGCAGGCAGAGGGAGCAATCAGCCCCAGCATTTT.

The chain employs TRBV19 and TRBJ2-1; the match to TRBD2 covers 13 bases. The CDR3 covers 16 residues. CDR1 and CDR2 (germline): LNHDA, SQIVND (reference sequence). V shed 5 bases and J 9 bases; nucleotides not matched to a gene: 10. CDR3 nucleotide sequence: TGTGCCAGTAGTCCGCGGACTAGCGGGAGTTCCGGTGAGCAGTTCTTC. Encoded protein: CASSPRTSGSSGEQFF. Based on the CDR3 plus reference TRBV19 and TRBJ2-1, the full variable domain is DGGITQSPKYLFRKEGQNVTLSCEQNLNHDAMYWYRQDPGQGLRLIYYSQIVNDFQKGDIAEGYSVSREKKESFPLTVTSAQKNPTAFYLCASSPRTSGSSGEQFFGPGTRLTVL.

This clonotype turned up a few times. V gene TRBV29-1 combines with J gene TRBJ2-1, with D possibly matching TRBD1 (5 bases). The length of the CDR3 is 17 residues. V was clipped by 2 bases and J by 0 bases, with 17 bases between them. The germline CDR1 and CDR2 sequences are SQVTM and ANQGSEA. The CDR3 here is CSVELDNQVLSYNEQFF. CDR3 in DNA: TGCAGCGTTGAATTGGACAACCAGGTCCTCTCCTACAATGAGCAGTTCTTC.

Only a few counts were recorded for this clonotype. V is TRBV7-9 and J is TRBJ1-1, with D possibly matching TRBD1 (6 bases). CDR1 is SEHNR, CDR2 FQNEAQ, per germline (reference sequence). CDR3 size: 12 residues. Between the trimmed V and J ends, which lost 8 bases and 6 bases, there was a span of 13 bases. The CDR3 coding sequence is TGTGCCAGCCGCAGGGAGGGGGCTGAAGCTTTCTTT. Protein: CASRREGAEAFF.

DNA of the CDR3: TGTGCCAGCAGTTTAAGGCCCTACAATGAGCAGTTCTTC. Its protein product is CASSLRPYNEQFF. The V call is TRBV27, the J call TRBJ2-1, with D unresolved. Germline V CDR1 and CDR2: MNHEY, SMNVEV (reference sequence). Trimming shortened V by 2 bases and J by 2 bases, and 4 bases separated the two germline ends. The CDR3 extends over 13 amino acids.

This clonotype was picked up many times. The chain employs TRBV2 and TRBJ2-3; D may match TRBD1 or TRBD2 (5 bases each). Germline V gives CDR1 SNHLY, CDR2 FYNNEI. V lost 3 bases and J lost 2, with 30 bases in between. There are 21 residues in the CDR3. The CDR3 DNA sequence: TGTGCCAGCAGTGATGCACCAGGAGCATTCGGGGCCGTATTATCCACAGATACGCAGTATTTT. Its protein is CASSDAPGAFGAVLSTDTQYF.

In this sample, this clonotype turned up a few times. The chain carries TRBV4-1 and TRBJ1-2; 7 positions match TRBD1. The germline V gene encodes CDR1 MGHRA and CDR2 YSYEKL. CDR3 length: 19 amino acids. The V segment lost 0 bases and the J segment 5 bases; nucleotides outside the gene matches: 18. The DNA for the CDR3 is TGCGCCAGCAGCCAAGATTGGGCGGGGACAGTTCATTCCCCTTATGGCTACACCTTC. Translated: CASSQDWAGTVHSPYGYTF.